This is a list of T cell receptor beta chains from one sample in a study of shared clonotypes between healthy human individuals. TCRdb's table, derived via immunoSEQ multiplex PCR, lists solely in-frame clones and lacks some. The sample includes 2 million to 3 million clones, approximately 93% of them seen just once. Source material: naive CD4+ T cells from PBMCs. The source is a man between 18 and 35 years old in good health. Some clones in this sample may be carry-over from other donors' samples. The CDR3 runs from the conserved cysteine through the conserved F or W. A D gene is named only where the DNA matches it firmly. Only part of the rows carry a size: once, few, many, or a class if the clone is expanded.

J gene: TRBJ2-7; clone size: -; D gene: TRBD1; V gene: TRBV7-3; CDR3 DNA: TGTGCCAGCAGCTTACGGGCAGGGGGAACCTACGAGCAGTACTTC; CDR3 protein: CASSLRAGGTYEQYF
J gene: TRBJ1-1; clone size: few; D gene: -; V gene: TRBV30; CDR3 DNA: TGTGCCTGGAGCCCAGGGCTGGGAGCTTTCTTT; CDR3 protein: CAWSPGLGAFF
J gene: TRBJ1-1; clone size: -; D gene: -; V gene: TRBV6-1; CDR3 DNA: TGTGCCAGCAGCCCGGGACGGTCGAACACTGAAGCTTTCTTT; CDR3 protein: CASSPGRSNTEAFF
J gene: TRBJ2-2; clone size: -; D gene: -; V gene: TRBV9; CDR3 DNA: TGTGCCAGCAGCTTCACAGGCGGGGAGCTGTTTTTT; CDR3 protein: CASSFTGGELFF
J gene: TRBJ1-5; clone size: -; D gene: TRBD1; V gene: TRBV6-1; CDR3 DNA: TGTGCCAGCAGTGAAGCATTGGGACAGGGTTCGAATCAGCCCCAGCATTTT; CDR3 protein: CASSEALGQGSNQPQHF
J gene: TRBJ2-7; clone size: -; D gene: -; V gene: TRBV19; CDR3 DNA: TGTGCCAGTAGTCAATCGGTCGCGTTATCCCCCTACGAGCAGTACTTC; CDR3 protein: CASSQSVALSPYEQYF
J gene: TRBJ1-5; clone size: -; D gene: -; V gene: TRBV7-9; CDR3 DNA: TGTGCCAGCAGCCAGGACGGCAATCAGCCCCAGCATTTT; CDR3 protein: CASSQDGNQPQHF
J gene: TRBJ2-6; clone size: -; D gene: -; V gene: TRBV19; CDR3 DNA: TGTGCCAGTAGTAAGCAACAAGGACTTGCCAACGTCCTGACTTTC; CDR3 protein: CASSKQQGLANVLTF
J gene: TRBJ2-7; clone size: once; D gene: -; V gene: TRBV18; CDR3 DNA: TGTGCCAGCTCACCTGGGTCGGGGCACTACGAGCAGTACTTC; CDR3 protein: CASSPGSGHYEQYF
J gene: TRBJ2-2; clone size: -; D gene: -; V gene: TRBV7-2; CDR3 DNA: TGTGCCAGCAGCTTGGACAGAGAAGGTGCCGGGGAGCTGTTTTTT; CDR3 protein: CASSLDREGAGELFF
J gene: TRBJ2-3; clone size: -; D gene: TRBD2; V gene: TRBV27; CDR3 DNA: TGTGCCAGCAGCTCTCTAGCGGGAGGCTCAGATACGCAGTATTTT; CDR3 protein: CASSSLAGGSDTQYF
J gene: TRBJ2-3; clone size: -; D gene: TRBD2; V gene: TRBV2; CDR3 DNA: TGTGCCAGCGCAACCGCCGGGACTAGCGGTACAGATACGCAGTATTTT; CDR3 protein: CASATAGTSGTDTQYF
J gene: TRBJ2-7; clone size: -; D gene: -; V gene: TRBV10-3; CDR3 DNA: TGTGCCATCAGTAATAGGAGCAGGGACTACGAGCAGTACTTC; CDR3 protein: CAISNRSRDYEQYF
J gene: TRBJ2-1; clone size: -; D gene: TRBD1; V gene: TRBV18; CDR3 DNA: TGTGCCAGCTCACTTCCCGGGACAGGGCATTACAATGAGCAGTTCTTC; CDR3 protein: CASSLPGTGHYNEQFF
J gene: TRBJ2-7; clone size: -; D gene: -; V gene: TRBV28; CDR3 DNA: TGTGCCAGCAGTTTTCCAGCGAGGGCTTACGAGCAGTACTTC; CDR3 protein: CASSFPARAYEQYF
J gene: TRBJ1-1; clone size: -; D gene: TRBD1; V gene: TRBV28; CDR3 DNA: TGTGCCAGCAGTTCCCCGACGGGACAGGGAATAATCACTGAAGCTTTCTTT; CDR3 protein: CASSSPTGQGIITEAFF
J gene: TRBJ2-5; clone size: -; D gene: TRBD2; V gene: TRBV9; CDR3 DNA: TGTGCCAGCGGCTCGGGACTAGCATTCGAGACCCAGTACTTC; CDR3 protein: CASGSGLAFETQYF
J gene: TRBJ2-7; clone size: -; D gene: -; V gene: TRBV10-3; CDR3 DNA: TGTGCCATCAGTGACGGTGGTGGGAGGAGCTCCTACGAGCAGTACTTC; CDR3 protein: CAISDGGGRSSYEQYF
J gene: TRBJ2-1; clone size: -; D gene: TRBD2; V gene: TRBV2; CDR3 DNA: TGTGCCAGCAGTGAATTGACGGGAGGGGTGTACAATGAGCAGTTCTTC; CDR3 protein: CASSELTGGVYNEQFF
J gene: TRBJ1-6; clone size: once; D gene: -; V gene: TRBV28; CDR3 DNA: TGTGCCAGCAGTTTGAGCCAGCTTAATTCACCCCTCCACTTT; CDR3 protein: CASSLSQLNSPLHF
J gene: TRBJ2-7; clone size: -; D gene: TRBD2; V gene: TRBV27; CDR3 DNA: TGTGCCAGCAGTTTTAGTAGCGGGAGGCCCTACGAGCAGTACTTC; CDR3 protein: CASSFSSGRPYEQYF
J gene: TRBJ1-2; clone size: -; D gene: -; V gene: TRBV5-4; CDR3 DNA: TGTGCCAGCAGCTTAGGAAGCAGTTCTAATGGCTACACCTTC; CDR3 protein: CASSLGSSSNGYTF
J gene: TRBJ2-5; clone size: -; D gene: -; V gene: TRBV7-2; CDR3 DNA: TGTGCCAGCAGCCGCCCATCCGAGACCCAGTACTTC; CDR3 protein: CASSRPSETQYF
J gene: TRBJ2-1; clone size: -; D gene: -; V gene: TRBV7-2; CDR3 DNA: TGTGCCAGCAGCCCCTGGGCAGGCTCCTACAATGAGCAGTTCTTC; CDR3 protein: CASSPWAGSYNEQFF
J gene: TRBJ2-6; clone size: few; D gene: -; V gene: TRBV28; CDR3 DNA: TGTGCCAGCAGTTTGGCTGGGGCCAACGTCCTGACTTTC; CDR3 protein: CASSLAGANVLTF
J gene: TRBJ2-4; clone size: -; D gene: TRBD1; V gene: TRBV19; CDR3 DNA: TGTGCCAGTAGTAGGGGACAGGGGGCAGACATTCAGTACTTC; CDR3 protein: CASSRGQGADIQYF
J gene: TRBJ2-7; clone size: once; D gene: TRBD2; V gene: TRBV28; CDR3 DNA: TGTGCCAGCAGCCTTAGCGGGCTAACCTACGAGCAGTACTTC; CDR3 protein: CASSLSGLTYEQYF
J gene: TRBJ2-2; clone size: -; D gene: -; V gene: TRBV4-3; CDR3 DNA: TGCGCCAGCAGCCGGGACCGAAACACCGGGGAGCTGTTTTTT; CDR3 protein: CASSRDRNTGELFF
J gene: TRBJ2-1; clone size: -; D gene: TRBD2; V gene: TRBV2; CDR3 DNA: TGTGCCAGCAGTGGAGGGGGACTAGCTTTGGTTGAGCAGTTCTTC; CDR3 protein: CASSGGGLALVEQFF
J gene: TRBJ1-1; clone size: -; D gene: -; V gene: TRBV18; CDR3 DNA: TGTGCCAGCTCACCAGGGCGAGGAGGAGGGACTGAAGCTTTCTTT; CDR3 protein: CASSPGRGGGTEAFF
J gene: TRBJ2-7; clone size: -; D gene: -; V gene: TRBV7-6; CDR3 DNA: TGTGCCAGCAGCCTAAGGACGGGGAGATACGAGCAGTACTTC; CDR3 protein: CASSLRTGRYEQYF
J gene: TRBJ1-1; clone size: -; D gene: TRBD1; V gene: TRBV30; CDR3 DNA: TGTGCCTGGGCCCGGGACAGGGGAAACACTGAAGCTTTCTTT; CDR3 protein: CAWARDRGNTEAFF
J gene: TRBJ2-1; clone size: -; D gene: TRBD2; V gene: TRBV15; CDR3 DNA: TGTGCCACCAGCAAAGACGGGAGGGGGAACAATGAGCAGTTCTTC; CDR3 protein: CATSKDGRGNNEQFF
J gene: TRBJ2-1; clone size: -; D gene: -; V gene: TRBV29-1; CDR3 DNA: TGCAGCGTTGCAAATGAGCAGTTCTTC; CDR3 protein: CSVANEQFF
J gene: TRBJ2-5; clone size: -; D gene: TRBD2; V gene: TRBV28; CDR3 DNA: TGTGCCAGCAGGCAAGCCGGGACTAGCGGCCATAAGACCCAGTACTTC; CDR3 protein: CASRQAGTSGHKTQYF
J gene: TRBJ2-4; clone size: once; D gene: -; V gene: TRBV27; CDR3 DNA: TGTGCCAGCAGCCCCGGGGGCAGAGCCAAAAACATTCAGTACTTC; CDR3 protein: CASSPGGRAKNIQYF
J gene: TRBJ2-7; clone size: -; D gene: -; V gene: TRBV4-3; CDR3 DNA: TGCGCCAGCAGCCCCACGATGGTCCACCACGAGCAGTACTTC; CDR3 protein: CASSPTMVHHEQYF
J gene: TRBJ2-5; clone size: once; D gene: TRBD1; V gene: TRBV7-2; CDR3 DNA: TGTGCCAGCAGCCTCAGGGGGCGAGAGACCCAGTACTTC; CDR3 protein: CASSLRGRETQYF
J gene: TRBJ1-4; clone size: -; D gene: TRBD1; V gene: TRBV28; CDR3 DNA: TGTGCCAGCAGTTTGGGTACAGGGGTGGGCGAAAAACTGTTTTTT; CDR3 protein: CASSLGTGVGEKLFF
J gene: TRBJ1-1; clone size: -; D gene: -; V gene: TRBV11-2; CDR3 DNA: TGTGCCAGCAGCTTAGACCCAGGTGAAGCTTTCTTT; CDR3 protein: CASSLDPGEAFF
J gene: TRBJ2-7; clone size: -; D gene: -; V gene: TRBV20-1; CDR3 DNA: TGCAGTGCTAGAGAACCACACGAGCAGTACTTC; CDR3 protein: CSAREPHEQYF
J gene: TRBJ2-7; clone size: once; D gene: -; V gene: TRBV28; CDR3 DNA: TGTGCCAGCAGTTACACCCCGAGGCAGTCTGGCCCCTACGAGCAGTACTTC; CDR3 protein: CASSYTPRQSGPYEQYF
J gene: TRBJ2-7; clone size: once; D gene: -; V gene: TRBV6-6; CDR3 DNA: TGTGCCAGCAGTACGGTGCGCGAGCAGTACTTC; CDR3 protein: CASSTVREQYF
J gene: TRBJ2-7; clone size: -; D gene: TRBD1; V gene: TRBV27; CDR3 DNA: TGTGCCAGCAGTTCGCAGGGGGCGTACGAGCAGTACTTC; CDR3 protein: CASSSQGAYEQYF
J gene: TRBJ2-3; clone size: -; D gene: -; V gene: TRBV23-1; CDR3 DNA: TGCGCCAGCAGTCAATCAGGGGGCACAGATACGCAGTATTTT; CDR3 protein: CASSQSGGTDTQYF
J gene: TRBJ2-1; clone size: -; D gene: TRBD1; V gene: TRBV6-5; CDR3 DNA: TGTGCCAGCAGTCACAAGGACAGGGACAGGAATGAGCAGTTCTTC; CDR3 protein: CASSHKDRDRNEQFF
J gene: TRBJ1-5; clone size: -; D gene: -; V gene: TRBV13; CDR3 DNA: TGTGCCAGCAGCTTAGGCAGTAATCAGCCCCAGCATTTT; CDR3 protein: CASSLGSNQPQHF
J gene: TRBJ1-2; clone size: -; D gene: -; V gene: TRBV28; CDR3 DNA: TGTGCCAGCAGTTTATCCATGGGAGACTATGGCTACACCTTC; CDR3 protein: CASSLSMGDYGYTF
J gene: TRBJ2-7; clone size: -; D gene: TRBD2; V gene: TRBV6-4; CDR3 DNA: TGTGCCAGCAGTCCGACTAGCGGGAGGTACGAGCAGTACTTC; CDR3 protein: CASSPTSGRYEQYF
J gene: TRBJ2-3; clone size: -; D gene: TRBD2; V gene: TRBV5-4; CDR3 DNA: TGTGCCAGCAGCTTGGGGGGAACTAGCGTCGCGGGTACGCAGTATTTT; CDR3 protein: CASSLGGTSVAGTQYF
J gene: TRBJ1-3; clone size: -; D gene: -; V gene: TRBV11-2; CDR3 DNA: TGTGCCAGCAGCTTAACGGGGGACACCATATATTTT; CDR3 protein: CASSLTGDTIYF
J gene: TRBJ2-1; clone size: -; D gene: TRBD1; V gene: TRBV19; CDR3 DNA: TGTGCCAGTAGCAATGGGGGACAGGCTATAAACAATGAGCAGTTCTTC; CDR3 protein: CASSNGGQAINNEQFF
J gene: TRBJ2-7; clone size: -; D gene: TRBD1; V gene: TRBV5-4; CDR3 DNA: TGTGCCAGCAGCTTGGGGATAGGGGGCACCTACGAGCAGTACTTC; CDR3 protein: CASSLGIGGTYEQYF
J gene: TRBJ1-1; clone size: -; D gene: TRBD1; V gene: TRBV28; CDR3 DNA: TGTGCCAGCACCAGTACCGGGACAGGCCGTGAAGCTTTCTTT; CDR3 protein: CASTSTGTGREAFF
J gene: TRBJ2-7; clone size: -; D gene: TRBD1; V gene: TRBV6-1; CDR3 DNA: TGTGCCAGCAGAACTAGTGGGACAGGGGGGTACGAGCAGTACTTC; CDR3 protein: CASRTSGTGGYEQYF
J gene: TRBJ2-2; clone size: -; D gene: -; V gene: TRBV7-9; CDR3 DNA: TGTGCCTGTGGGGGGACAGCGAACACCGGGGAGCTGTTTTTT; CDR3 protein: CACGGTANTGELFF
J gene: TRBJ2-7; clone size: few; D gene: TRBD1; V gene: TRBV27; CDR3 DNA: TGTGCCAGCAGCCTGGCAGGGGGCACGAACTACGAGCAGTACTTC; CDR3 protein: CASSLAGGTNYEQYF
J gene: TRBJ2-7; clone size: once; D gene: TRBD1; V gene: TRBV28; CDR3 DNA: TGTGCCAGCAGTTCGGGACAGCTCCCCTACGAGCAGTACTTC; CDR3 protein: CASSSGQLPYEQYF
J gene: TRBJ2-1; clone size: -; D gene: TRBD2; V gene: TRBV11-2; CDR3 DNA: TGTGCCAGCAGCTTAGATTGGCCTAGCGGGGACAATGAGCAGTTCTTC; CDR3 protein: CASSLDWPSGDNEQFF